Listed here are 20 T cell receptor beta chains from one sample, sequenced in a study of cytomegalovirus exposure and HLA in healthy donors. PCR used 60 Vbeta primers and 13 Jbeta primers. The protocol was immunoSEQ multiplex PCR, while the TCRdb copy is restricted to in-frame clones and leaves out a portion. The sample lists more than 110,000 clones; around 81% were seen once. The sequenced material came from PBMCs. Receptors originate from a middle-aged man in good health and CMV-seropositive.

CDR3 nucleotides: TGTGCCAGCAGCTCCCCCAGGCGGGGGACCTCTGGAAACACCATATATTTT. It is translated as CASSSPRRGTSGNTIYF. The chain links TRBV7-6 to TRBJ1-3; D is perhaps TRBD1 (5 bases). In germline, CDR1 is SGHVS, CDR2 FNYEAQ. The CDR3 is 17 residues long. V was trimmed by 4 bases and J by 0 bases, leaving 16 bases between them.

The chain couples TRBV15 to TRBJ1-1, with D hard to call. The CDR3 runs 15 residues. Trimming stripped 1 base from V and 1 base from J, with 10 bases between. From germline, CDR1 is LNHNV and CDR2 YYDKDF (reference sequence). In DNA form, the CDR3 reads TGTGCCACCAGCAGAGCAGGTTCTCCGAACACTGAAGCTTTCTTT. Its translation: CATSRAGSPNTEAFF.

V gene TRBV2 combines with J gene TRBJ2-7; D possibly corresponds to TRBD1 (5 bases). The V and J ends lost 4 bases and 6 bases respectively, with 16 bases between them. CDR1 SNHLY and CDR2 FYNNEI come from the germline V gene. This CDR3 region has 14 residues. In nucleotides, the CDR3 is TGTGCCAGCAGTGGGACAAGGGCTATGGGCGAGCAGTACTTC. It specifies CASSGTRAMGEQYF.

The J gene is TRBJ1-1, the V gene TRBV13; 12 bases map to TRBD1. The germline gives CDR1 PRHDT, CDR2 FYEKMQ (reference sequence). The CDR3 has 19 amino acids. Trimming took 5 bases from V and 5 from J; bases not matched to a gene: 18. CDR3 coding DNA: TGTGCCAGCAGCCTACGCCCCTTCCCGGGACAGGGGGCGCGAACTGAAGCTTTCTTT. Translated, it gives CASSLRPFPGQGARTEAFF.

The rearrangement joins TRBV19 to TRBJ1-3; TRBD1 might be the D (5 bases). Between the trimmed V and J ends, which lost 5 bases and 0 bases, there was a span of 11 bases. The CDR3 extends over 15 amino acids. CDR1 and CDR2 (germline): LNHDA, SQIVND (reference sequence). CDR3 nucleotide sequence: TGTGCCAGTAGTGACAGCAATGCCTCTGGAAACACCATATATTTT. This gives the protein CASSDSNASGNTIYF.

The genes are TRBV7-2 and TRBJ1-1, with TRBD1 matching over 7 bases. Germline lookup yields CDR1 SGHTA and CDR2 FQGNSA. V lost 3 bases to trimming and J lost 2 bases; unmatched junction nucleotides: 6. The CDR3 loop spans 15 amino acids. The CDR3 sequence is CASSLATGYNTEAFF. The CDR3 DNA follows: TGTGCCAGCAGCTTGGCGACAGGGTATAACACTGAAGCTTTCTTT. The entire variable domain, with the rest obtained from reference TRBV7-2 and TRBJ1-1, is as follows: GAGVSQSPSNKVTEKGKDVELRCDPISGHTALYWYRQSLGQGLEFLIYFQGNSAPDKSGLPSDRFSAERTGGSVSTLTIQRTQQEDSAVYLCASSLATGYNTEAFFGQGTRLTVV.

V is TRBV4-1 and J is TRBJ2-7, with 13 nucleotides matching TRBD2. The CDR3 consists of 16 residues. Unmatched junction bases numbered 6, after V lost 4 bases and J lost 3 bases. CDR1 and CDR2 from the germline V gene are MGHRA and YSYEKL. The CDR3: CASSLGTSGKNYEQYF. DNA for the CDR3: TGCGCCAGCAGCCTGGGGACTAGCGGGAAAAACTACGAGCAGTACTTC.

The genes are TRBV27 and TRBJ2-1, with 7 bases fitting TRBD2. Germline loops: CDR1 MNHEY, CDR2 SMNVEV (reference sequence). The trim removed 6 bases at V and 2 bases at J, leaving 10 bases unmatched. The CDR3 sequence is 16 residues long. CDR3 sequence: CASRGFAGEAYNEQFF. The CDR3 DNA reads TGTGCCAGCAGAGGGTTTGCGGGAGAGGCCTACAATGAGCAGTTCTTC.

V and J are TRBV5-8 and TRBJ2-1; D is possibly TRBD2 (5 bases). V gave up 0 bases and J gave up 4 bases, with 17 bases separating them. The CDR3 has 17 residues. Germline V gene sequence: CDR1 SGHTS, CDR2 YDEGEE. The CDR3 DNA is TGTGCCAGCAGCTTGGTCCCCGGGATATCCTCTTACAATGAGCAGTTCTTC. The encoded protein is CASSLVPGISSYNEQFF. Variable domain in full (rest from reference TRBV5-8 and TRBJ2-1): EAGVTQSPTHLIKTRGQQATLRCSPISGHTSVYWYQQALGLGLQFLLWYDEGEERNRGNFPPRFSGRQFPNYSSELNVNALELEDSALYLCASSLVPGISSYNEQFFGPGTRLTVL.

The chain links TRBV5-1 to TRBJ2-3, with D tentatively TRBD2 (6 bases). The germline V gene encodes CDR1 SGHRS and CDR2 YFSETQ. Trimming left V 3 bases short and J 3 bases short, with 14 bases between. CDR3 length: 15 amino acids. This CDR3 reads CASSSTGEGTDTQYF. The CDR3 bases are TGCGCCAGCAGCTCAACGGGAGAGGGGACAGATACGCAGTATTTT.

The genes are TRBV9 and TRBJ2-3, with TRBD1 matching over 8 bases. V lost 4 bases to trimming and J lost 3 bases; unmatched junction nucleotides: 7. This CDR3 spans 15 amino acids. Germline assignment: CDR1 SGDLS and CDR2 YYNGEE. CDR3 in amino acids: CASSSRTGTTDTQYF. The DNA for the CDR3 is TGTGCCAGCAGCTCCCGGACAGGGACAACAGATACGCAGTATTTT.

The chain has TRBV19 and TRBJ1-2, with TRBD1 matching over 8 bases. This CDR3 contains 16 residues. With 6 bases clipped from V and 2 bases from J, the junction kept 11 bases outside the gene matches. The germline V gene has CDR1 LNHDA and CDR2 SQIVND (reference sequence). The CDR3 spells CASSQRTGMMNYGYTF. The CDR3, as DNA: TGTGCCAGTAGCCAAAGGACAGGGATGATGAACTATGGCTACACCTTC.

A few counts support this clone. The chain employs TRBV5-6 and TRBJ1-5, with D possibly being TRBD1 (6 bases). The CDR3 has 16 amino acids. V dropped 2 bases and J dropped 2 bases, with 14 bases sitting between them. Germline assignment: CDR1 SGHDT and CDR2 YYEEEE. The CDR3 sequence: CASSFRTAWGNQPQHF. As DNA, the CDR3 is TGTGCCAGCAGCTTTAGGACAGCCTGGGGCAATCAGCCCCAGCATTTT.

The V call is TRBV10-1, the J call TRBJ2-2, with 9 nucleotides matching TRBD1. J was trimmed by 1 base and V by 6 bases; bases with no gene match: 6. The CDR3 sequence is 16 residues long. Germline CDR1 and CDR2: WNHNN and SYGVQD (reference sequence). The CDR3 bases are TGCGCCAGCAGCGGAGGGGGACAGGGGAACACCGGGGAGCTGTTTTTT. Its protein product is CASSGGGQGNTGELFF.

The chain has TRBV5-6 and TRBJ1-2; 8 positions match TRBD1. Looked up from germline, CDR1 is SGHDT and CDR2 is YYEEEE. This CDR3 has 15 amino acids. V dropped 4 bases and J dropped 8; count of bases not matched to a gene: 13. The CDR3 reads CASSPPGQARRGYTF. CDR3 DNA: TGTGCCAGCAGCCCCCCGGGACAGGCTCGTCGGGGCTACACCTTC.

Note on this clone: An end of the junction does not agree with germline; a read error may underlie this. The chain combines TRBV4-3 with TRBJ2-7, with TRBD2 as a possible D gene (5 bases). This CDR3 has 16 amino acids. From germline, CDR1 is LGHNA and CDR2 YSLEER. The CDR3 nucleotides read TGCGCCAGCAGGCAAGACGCGGCCGGGATGTCCTACGAGCAGTACTTC. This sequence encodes CASRQDAAGMSYEQYF.

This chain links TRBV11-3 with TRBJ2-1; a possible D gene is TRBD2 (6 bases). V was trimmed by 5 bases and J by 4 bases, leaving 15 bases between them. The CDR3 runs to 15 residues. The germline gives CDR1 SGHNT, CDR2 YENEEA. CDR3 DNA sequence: TGTGCCAGCAGCCCATCTGGACTAACGTACAATGAGCAGTTCTTC. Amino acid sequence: CASSPSGLTYNEQFF.

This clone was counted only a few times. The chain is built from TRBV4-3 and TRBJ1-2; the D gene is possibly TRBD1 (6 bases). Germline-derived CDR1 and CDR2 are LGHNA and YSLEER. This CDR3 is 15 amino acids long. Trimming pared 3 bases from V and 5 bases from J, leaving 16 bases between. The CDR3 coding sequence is TGCGCCAGCAGCCAGCTGGCCGACAGGAAGTATGGCTACACCTTC. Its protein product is CASSQLADRKYGYTF.

CDR3 nucleotide sequence: TGTGCCAGCAGCCAAGTTCACGATTCTAGCGTTGGCTACAATGAGCAGTTCTTC. It encodes CASSQVHDSSVGYNEQFF. This chain connects TRBV4-2 to TRBJ2-1; possible D gene TRBD2, 6 bases. The CDR3 is 18 amino acids. Germline V CDR1 and CDR2: LGHNA, YNFKEQ. Trimming cost V 1 base and J 3 bases, with 19 bases left between them.

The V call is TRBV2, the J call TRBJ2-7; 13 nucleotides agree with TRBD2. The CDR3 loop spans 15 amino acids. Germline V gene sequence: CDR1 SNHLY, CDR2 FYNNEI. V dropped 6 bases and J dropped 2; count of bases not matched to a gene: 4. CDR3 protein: CASSRTSGSTYEQYF. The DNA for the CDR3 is TGTGCCAGCAGCCGGACTAGCGGGAGCACCTACGAGCAGTACTTC.